What follows are 28 T cell receptor beta chains derived from one specimen sequenced in a study of cytomegalovirus exposure and HLA in healthy donors. PCR was performed using 60 Vbeta and 13 Jbeta primers. TCRdb's table, derived via immunoSEQ multiplex PCR, lists solely in-frame clones and lacks some. This table holds tens of thousands of clones, 6.5% to 8% found once. Sequencing was done on a sample of PBMCs. These receptors were obtained from a man between 45 and 60 years old in good health and CMV-seronegative.

This clone was counted between two and nine times. The chain recombines TRBV11-2 with TRBJ2-7, with D maybe TRBD1 (5 bases). Per germline, CDR1 SGHAT and CDR2 FQNNGV. There are 15 residues in the CDR3. V lost 1 base, J lost 2 bases, and 12 bases lay in between. The CDR3 DNA reads as TGTGCCAGCAGCTTAGGCCAGGGTTTGACCTACGAGCAGTACTTC. Its protein is CASSLGQGLTYEQYF.

This clone has only a few counts. The chain carries TRBV5-5 and TRBJ2-3; D is unclear. Germline values: CDR1 SGHKS, CDR2 YYEKEE (reference sequence). CDR3 size: 14 residues. V was clipped by 0 bases and J by 1 base, with 6 bases between them. The CDR3 region has the DNA TGTGCCAGCAGCTTGGGAGCTGGCACAGATACGCAGTATTTT. Its protein product is CASSLGAGTDTQYF.

Comments on this clone: Additional DNA sequences in this sample encode the identical CDR3. The rearrangement links TRBV28 to TRBJ1-2; D is unresolved. From germline, CDR1 is MDHEN and CDR2 SYDVKM. Trimming removed 4 bases from V and 0 bases from J, with 3 bases in between. CDR3 length: 12 amino acids. CDR3 coding DNA: TGTGCCAGCAGTTCCTCTAACTATGGCTACACCTTC. It encodes CASSSSNYGYTF.

V is TRBV10-3 and J is TRBJ2-3; 9 bases map to TRBD2. The CDR3 totals 14 residues. The germline gives CDR1 ENHRY, CDR2 SYGVKD. J lost 2 bases, V lost 4 bases, and 1 base had no gene match. CDR3 nucleotide sequence: TGTGCCATCAGTGGACTAGCGGCCACAGATACGCAGTATTTT. This sequence encodes CAISGLAATDTQYF.

This clone has only a few counts. The chain uses TRBV6-6 and TRBJ1-2, with 7 bases identical to TRBD1. Trimming took 6 bases from V and 6 from J; bases not matched to a gene: 10. The germline V gene has CDR1 MNHNY and CDR2 SVGAGI (reference sequence). The CDR3 is 14 amino acids. The CDR3 bases are TGTGCCAGCAGCAAGGGACAGCCTGTTCATGGCTACACCTTC. Its translation: CASSKGQPVHGYTF.

V is TRBV7-3 and J is TRBJ2-1; tentative D call: TRBD2 (5 bases). In germline, CDR1 is SGHTA, CDR2 FQGTGA. This CDR3 contains 15 residues. Trimming pared 4 bases from V and 1 base from J, leaving 11 bases between. The CDR3 spells CASSSPGRSYNEQFF. CDR3 in DNA: TGTGCCAGCAGCTCCCCGGGGAGATCCTACAATGAGCAGTTCTTC.

This chain connects TRBV7-2 to TRBJ2-7, with 9 nucleotides matching TRBD1. With 5 bases clipped from V and 3 bases from J, the junction kept 11 bases outside the gene matches. The CDR3 contains 16 residues. Germline CDR1 and CDR2: SGHTA and FQGNSA. CDR3 DNA: TGTGCCAGCAGCGGGAACAGGGGGCGAGTCATCTACGAGCAGTACTTC. It translates to CASSGNRGRVIYEQYF.

This clone was observed a few times. The chain employs TRBV5-8 and TRBJ1-5; a possible D gene is TRBD1 (5 bases). The CDR3 covers 16 residues. Germline assignment: CDR1 SGHTS and CDR2 YDEGEE. The germline V and J ends were trimmed by 2 bases and 0 bases, with 12 bases remaining between them. CDR3 amino acids: CASSLRGQYSNQPQHF. In DNA, the CDR3 is TGTGCCAGCAGCTTAAGGGGCCAATATAGCAATCAGCCCCAGCATTTT.

The chain employs TRBV28 and TRBJ1-1; D gene ambiguous. Germline V lookup: CDR1 MDHEN, CDR2 SYDVKM. The CDR3 loop spans 13 amino acids. V lost 4 bases and J 5 bases, leaving 11 bases between the germline ends. The CDR3 DNA follows: TGTGCCAGCAGTTCCGGGAGCACGACTGAAGCTTTCTTT. This sequence encodes CASSSGSTTEAFF.

This clone showed up just a few times. J is TRBJ2-7 and V is TRBV5-1; TRBD1 agrees at 8 bases. The CDR3 is 16 amino acids. Germline V gives CDR1 SGHRS, CDR2 YFSETQ. The V gene end was trimmed by 0 bases and the J gene end by 4 bases; junction bases not matched to a gene: 9. The CDR3 region has the DNA TGCGCCAGCAGCTTGGCGTCTATCGGACAGGGATACGAGCAGTACTTC. Encoded protein: CASSLASIGQGYEQYF.

This clone was seen a few times. The chain links TRBV28 to TRBJ1-1, with a tentative D call TRBD1 (6 bases). This CDR3 has 10 residues. V shed 8 bases and J shed 7 bases, with 8 bases lying between them. CDR1 and CDR2 (germline): MDHEN, SYDVKM. The CDR3 spells CASGTFEAFF. The DNA for the CDR3 is TGTGCCAGCGGGACATTTGAAGCTTTCTTT.

The chain is built from TRBV7-9 and TRBJ1-3; D perhaps matches TRBD1 (6 bases). Trimming took 1 base from V and 2 from J, leaving 9 bases between them. There are 15 residues in the CDR3. Germline V gene data show CDR1 as SEHNR and CDR2 as FQNEAQ (reference sequence). CDR3 bases: TGTGCCAGCAGCTTAGTGGCAGGGGCTGGAAACACCATATATTTT. As protein: CASSLVAGAGNTIYF.

This chain joins TRBV6-8 and TRBJ2-5, with 11 bases identical to TRBD2. Germline V gives CDR1 MNHGY, CDR2 SAAAGT. This CDR3 is 13 amino acids long. The J segment lost 6 bases and the V segment lost 11 bases, leaving 8 bases of the junction unmatched. The CDR3 here is CAGPSGGRKTQYF. CDR3 coding DNA: TGTGCCGGACCTAGCGGGGGGCGAAAGACCCAGTACTTC.

The V and J genes are TRBV19 and TRBJ2-1; 7 bases fit TRBD1. CDR1 and CDR2 from the germline V gene are LNHDA and SQIVND (reference sequence). The CDR3 runs to 14 residues. After removal of 5 bases from V and 5 bases from J, the junction contained 6 bases not matched to a gene. The CDR3 loop reads CASSLSDRNNEQFF. The CDR3 region has the DNA TGTGCCAGTAGTCTCTCGGACAGGAACAATGAGCAGTTCTTC. Looking up the rest from reference TRBV19 and TRBJ2-1 gives the full variable domain: DGGITQSPKYLFRKEGQNVTLSCEQNLNHDAMYWYRQDPGQGLRLIYYSQIVNDFQKGDIAEGYSVSREKKESFPLTVTSAQKNPTAFYLCASSLSDRNNEQFFGPGTRLTVL.

CDR3 region: CASSHRQGETEAFF. CDR3 in DNA: TGCGCCAGCAGCCACAGACAGGGGGAGACTGAAGCTTTCTTT. The chain joins TRBV4-1 to TRBJ1-1, with 9 bases matching TRBD1. Trimming cost V 3 bases and J 5 bases; bases outside gene matches: 4. Per germline, CDR1 MGHRA and CDR2 YSYEKL. The CDR3 contains 14 residues.

V gene TRBV7-2 combines with J gene TRBJ2-5; 8 bases map to TRBD2. V shed 5 bases and J 4 bases; nucleotides not matched to a gene: 6. The germline CDR1 and CDR2 sequences are SGHTA and FQGNSA. This CDR3 spans 14 amino acids. The CDR3 here is CASSRSGSGETQYF. As DNA, the CDR3 is TGTGCCAGCAGCAGAAGCGGGAGCGGAGAGACCCAGTACTTC.

This clone turned up a few times. V usage is TRBV5-3 and J usage is TRBJ1-4; 8 nucleotides match TRBD1. TRBV5-3 is noted as an ORF with a role that remains uncertain. The length of the CDR3 is 16 residues. J lost 8 bases, V lost 4 bases, and 13 bases had no gene match. CDR3 nucleotide sequence: TGTGCCAGAAGCGGCGATGAACAGGGGGAGAGGGAAAAACTGTTTTTT. Protein: CARSGDEQGEREKLFF.

This chain links TRBV9 with TRBJ1-5, with D possibly matching TRBD1 (5 bases). Germline V gene data show CDR1 as SGDLS and CDR2 as YYNGEE. This CDR3 is 14 amino acids long. With 2 bases removed from V and 4 bases from J, the gap between germline ends came to 10 bases. The CDR3 sequence is CASSVRGGNQPQHF. CDR3 DNA: TGTGCCAGCAGCGTTAGGGGAGGTAATCAGCCCCAGCATTTT.

The V gene is TRBV5-4, the J gene TRBJ1-2; TRBD1 matches 8 bases. The germline V gene has CDR1 SGHNT and CDR2 YYREEE (reference sequence). V shed 4 bases, J shed 2 bases, and the junction held 10 bases outside the gene matches. This CDR3 has 16 residues. The CDR3 coding sequence is TGTGCCAGCAGCGCCGCCAAAGACAGGGGAAACTATGGCTACACCTTC. This sequence encodes CASSAAKDRGNYGYTF.

J is TRBJ2-3 and V is TRBV18, with 7 positions matching TRBD1. Germline-derived CDR1 and CDR2 are KGHSH and LQKENI. The CDR3 spans 15 residues. Germline trimming cut 3 bases from V and 2 bases from J; bases unmatched to any gene: 5. The DNA of the CDR3 is TGTGCCAGCTCACCTGGGACAGTTTCCACAGATACGCAGTATTTT. Protein product: CASSPGTVSTDTQYF.

This clone was found a few times. V gene TRBV7-8 combines with J gene TRBJ2-1; 10 nucleotides align to TRBD2. The CDR3 is made up of 16 amino acids. CDR1 SGHVS and CDR2 FQNEAQ come from the germline V gene. J lost 4 bases, V lost 5 bases, and 8 bases had no gene match. The CDR3 DNA sequence: TGTGCCAGCAGCCTCCTAGCGGGGGCCTTGTACAATGAGCAGTTCTTC. Protein product: CASSLLAGALYNEQFF.

A few counts support this clone. The chain employs TRBV2 and TRBJ2-5; 10 bases fit TRBD2. Per germline, CDR1 SNHLY and CDR2 FYNNEI. The CDR3 spans 14 residues. V lost 4 bases and J lost 4; bases outside the gene matches: 3. The CDR3 DNA reads TGTGCCAGCAGTGTAGCGGGGGGTAGAGAGACCCAGTACTTC. This encodes CASSVAGGRETQYF.

The table lists this clone with a few counts. V gene TRBV2 combines with J gene TRBJ1-6; 10 bases fit TRBD1. CDR3 length: 15 residues. J gave up 6 bases and V 8 bases, and 7 bases lay outside the gene matches. Germline loops: CDR1 SNHLY, CDR2 FYNNEI. As DNA, the CDR3 is TGTGCCAGCGCCGGACAGGGGGTGGGTAATTCACCCCTCCACTTT. It yields the protein CASAGQGVGNSPLHF.

This clone has more than one count but fewer than ten. The V call is TRBV5-1, the J call TRBJ2-3; 7 nucleotides line up with TRBD1. CDR1 and CDR2 (germline): SGHRS, YFSETQ. After removal of 2 bases from V and 4 bases from J, the junction contained 13 bases not matched to a gene. This CDR3 contains 17 residues. CDR3 nucleotides: TGCGCCAGCAGCTTAGGCGAGGGGGCGCGTCTGTCAGATACGCAGTATTTT. This encodes CASSLGEGARLSDTQYF. The full variable domain, its missing parts supplied by reference TRBV5-1 and TRBJ2-3, is KAGVTQTPRYLIKTRGQQVTLSCSPISGHRSVSWYQQTPGQGLQFLFEYFSETQRNKGNFPGRFSGRQFSNSRSEMNVSTLELGDSALYLCASSLGEGARLSDTQYFGPGTRLTVL.

This clone was observed a few times. This chain links TRBV5-4 with TRBJ2-5; 9 nucleotides line up with TRBD1. The germline V gene has CDR1 SGHNT and CDR2 YYREEE (reference sequence). V shed 0 bases and J 3 bases; nucleotides not matched to a gene: 3. This CDR3 contains 15 residues. The CDR3 here is CASSLGDRVEETQYF. CDR3 in DNA: TGTGCCAGCAGCTTGGGGGACAGGGTGGAAGAGACCCAGTACTTC. Variable domain in full (rest from reference TRBV5-4 and TRBJ2-5): ETGVTQSPTHLIKTRGQQVTLRCSSQSGHNTVSWYQQALGQGPQFIFQYYREEENGRGNFPPRFSGLQFPNYSSELNVNALELDDSALYLCASSLGDRVEETQYFGPGTRLLVL.

V gene TRBV6-1 combines with J gene TRBJ2-7; TRBD2 is a possible D gene (6 bases). CDR1 is MNHNS, CDR2 SASEGT, per germline. The CDR3 contains 13 residues. Trimming stripped 10 bases from V and 5 bases from J, with 18 bases between. The DNA for the CDR3 is TGTGCCACCTCGCCCGGGGGAGTCAACGAGCAGTACTTC. Translating gives CATSPGGVNEQYF.

Notes on this clone: Germline and junction disagree at one end, which may indicate a read error. Other DNA variants within this sample encode the same CDR3. The V and J genes are TRBV6-6 and TRBJ2-7; TRBD1 is a possible D gene (5 bases). This CDR3 has 11 residues. Germline values: CDR1 MNHNY, CDR2 SVGAGI (reference sequence). Here the CDR3 reads CASMAGPEQYF. CDR3 DNA sequence: TGTGCCAGCATGGCAGGGCCGGAGCAGTATTTC.

The rearrangement uses TRBV4-1 and TRBJ1-5; 7 nucleotides align to TRBD1. Germline values: CDR1 MGHRA, CDR2 YSYEKL. The trim removed 5 bases at V and 2 bases at J, leaving 3 bases unmatched. The CDR3 contains 14 residues. CDR3 nucleotides: TGCGCCAGCAGCTTCGACAGGGGCAATCAGCCCCAGCATTTT. Translating it yields CASSFDRGNQPQHF.